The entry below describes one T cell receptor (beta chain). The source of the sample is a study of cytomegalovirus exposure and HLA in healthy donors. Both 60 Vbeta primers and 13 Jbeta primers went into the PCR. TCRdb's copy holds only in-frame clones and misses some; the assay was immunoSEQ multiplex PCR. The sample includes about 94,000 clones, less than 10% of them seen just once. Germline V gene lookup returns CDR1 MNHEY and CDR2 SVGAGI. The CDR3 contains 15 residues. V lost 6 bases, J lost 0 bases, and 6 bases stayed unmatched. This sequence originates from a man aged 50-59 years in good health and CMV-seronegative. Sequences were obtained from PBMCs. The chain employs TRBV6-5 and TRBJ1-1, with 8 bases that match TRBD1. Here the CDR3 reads CASRRDRIMNTEAFF. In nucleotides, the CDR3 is TGTGCCAGCAGACGGGACAGGATCATGAACACTGAAGCTTTCTTT.